This T cell receptor (beta chain) was found in a study of radiotherapy plus CTLA-4 blockade in lung cancer. Study details: Among all patients, 18% showed objective responses, while roughly 28% had disease control.

J lost 4 bases, V lost 4 bases, and 9 bases had no gene match. The CDR3 sequence is 17 residues long. Germline values: CDR1 SGHRS, CDR2 YFSETQ. Concerning this clone: Its antigen is currently unknown.

The table came from immunoSEQ multiplex PCR; TCRdb's copy has only in-frame clones and leaves some out. The table records some 94,000 clones, roughly 80% of them present only once. Patients in the study, people with chemo-refractory metastatic non-small-cell lung cancer, received focal radiation plus ipilimumab CTLA-4 blockade. Study-level results: Peripheral blood showed expansion of tumor-derived TCR clones after radiotherapy and ipilimumab.

The material was peripheral blood, obtained from a patient treated with radiotherapy plus ipilimumab. The TCR sequence derives from a human donor with non-small cell lung cancer that progressed on radiotherapy plus ipilimumab. The genes are TRBV5-1 and TRBJ2-2; 11 nucleotides align to TRBD1. The CDR3 reads CASSHGQGAGGTGELFF. Written as DNA, the CDR3 is TGCGCCAGCAGCCATGGACAGGGGGCGGGTGGCACCGGGGAGCTGTTTTTT. Filled out from reference TRBV5-1 and TRBJ2-2, the complete variable domain reads KAGVTQTPRYLIKTRGQQVTLSCSPISGHRSVSWYQQTPGQGLQFLFEYFSETQRNKGNFPGRFSGRQFSNSRSEMNVSTLELGDSALYLCASSHGQGAGGTGELFFGEGSRLTVL.